This T cell receptor beta chain was retrieved from a study of PD-1 blockade in mismatch repair-deficient tumors. Overall study context: Patients had over ten mismatch repair-deficient cancer types and were previously treated and progressing. Whole-study results and caveats: Tumor-resident clones, often undetectable pretreatment in blood, expanded then contracted after pembrolizumab.

Looked up from germline, CDR1 is MDHEN and CDR2 is SYDVKM. Trimming pared 0 bases from V and 1 base from J, leaving 4 bases between. The CDR3 runs 14 residues. Every patient had mismatch repair deficiency by PCR or immunohistochemistry. TCRs were sequenced from a few patients responding to pembrolizumab. A remark on this clone: Its antigen is as yet unknown.

The method was immunoSEQ multiplex PCR; TCRdb's version includes in-frame clones alone and lacks a portion of them. Of about 22,000 clones detected, 84% appear once; the ten largest clones hold roughly a sixth. The receptor's source is an adult with mismatch repair-deficient cancer. The input for sequencing was peripheral blood, taken 2 weeks after starting pembrolizumab. This chain links TRBV28 with TRBJ1-5; D is ambiguous. The CDR3 region is CASSLWQSNQPQHF. In DNA form, the CDR3 reads TGTGCCAGCAGTTTATGGCAGAGCAATCAGCCCCAGCATTTT.